Reported below is one T cell receptor (beta chain). What it recognizes is unknown. The data belong to a study of T cells after yellow fever vaccination. Each CDR3 protein gets one entry after TCRdb re-called the 5' RACE reads with MiXCR. Seen here are about 430,000 distinct CDR3 sequences, under 20% observed once, and the top ten hold 15% to 20%. V lost 3 bases to trimming and J lost 5 bases, with 7 bases between them. Germline V gives CDR1 DFQATT, CDR2 SNEGSKA (reference sequence). The length of the CDR3 is 11 residues. Points from the study as a whole: Although the secondary response was weaker, it peaked faster, at day 5 versus 15. Reappearance after the booster was observed for most primary-vaccination clones (96% CD4, just over 85% CD8).

This TCR was sampled from a man aged 18-30 years who received the YFV17D yellow fever vaccine. This chain links TRBV20-1 with TRBJ2-5, with D maybe TRBD2 (5 bases). The sample consisted of PBMCs, taken before the yellow fever booster vaccination. CDR3 amino acids: CSASGKETQYF. CDR3 nucleotides: TGCAGTGCTAGCGGGAAGGAGACCCAGTACTTC.